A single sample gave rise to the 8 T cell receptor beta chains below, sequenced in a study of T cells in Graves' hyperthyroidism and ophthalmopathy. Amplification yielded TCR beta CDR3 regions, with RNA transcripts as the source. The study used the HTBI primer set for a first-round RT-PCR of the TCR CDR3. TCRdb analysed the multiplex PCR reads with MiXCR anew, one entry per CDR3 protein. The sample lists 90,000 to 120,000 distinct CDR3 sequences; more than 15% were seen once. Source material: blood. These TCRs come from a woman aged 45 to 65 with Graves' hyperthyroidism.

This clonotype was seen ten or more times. CDR3 loop: CASSYLAGSVNEQFF. The CDR3 bases are TGTGCCAGCAGCTATCTAGCGGGATCGGTGAATGAGCAGTTCTTC. The chain links TRBV2 to TRBJ2-1, with 9 positions matching TRBD2. V dropped 6 bases and J dropped 7; count of bases not matched to a gene: 10. The CDR3 has 15 amino acids. Germline loops: CDR1 SNHLY, CDR2 FYNNEI.

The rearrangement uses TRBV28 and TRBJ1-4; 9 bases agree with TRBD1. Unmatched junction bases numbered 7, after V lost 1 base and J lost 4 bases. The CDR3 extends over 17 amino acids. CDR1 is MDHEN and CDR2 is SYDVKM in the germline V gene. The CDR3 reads CASSLFTGGYNNEKLFF. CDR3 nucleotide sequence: TGTGCCAGCAGTTTATTCACAGGGGGCTATAATAATGAAAAACTGTTTTTT.

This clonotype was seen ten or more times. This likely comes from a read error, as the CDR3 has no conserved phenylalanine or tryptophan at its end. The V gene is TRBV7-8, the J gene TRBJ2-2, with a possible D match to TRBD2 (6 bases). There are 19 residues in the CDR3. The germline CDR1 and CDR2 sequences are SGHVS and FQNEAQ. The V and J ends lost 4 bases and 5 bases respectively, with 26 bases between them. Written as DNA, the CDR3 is TGTGCCAGCAGCTCCGTACTAGCCGGGAACTCGCTGCGGACCGGGGAGCTGTTTCTT. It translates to CASSSVLAGNSLRTGELFL.

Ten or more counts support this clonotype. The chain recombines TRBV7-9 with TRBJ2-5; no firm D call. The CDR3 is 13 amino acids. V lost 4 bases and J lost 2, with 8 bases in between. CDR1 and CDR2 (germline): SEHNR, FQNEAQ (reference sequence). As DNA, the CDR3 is TGTGCCAGCAGCTCTTATCCTCAAGAGACCCAGTACTTC. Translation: CASSSYPQETQYF.

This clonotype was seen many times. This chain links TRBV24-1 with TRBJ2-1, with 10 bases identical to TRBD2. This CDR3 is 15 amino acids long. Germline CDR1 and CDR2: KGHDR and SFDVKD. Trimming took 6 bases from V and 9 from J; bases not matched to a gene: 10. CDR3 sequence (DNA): TGTGCCACCAGTCGTCAAGCGGGAGGGCGAGGTGAGCAGTTCTTC. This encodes CATSRQAGGRGEQFF.

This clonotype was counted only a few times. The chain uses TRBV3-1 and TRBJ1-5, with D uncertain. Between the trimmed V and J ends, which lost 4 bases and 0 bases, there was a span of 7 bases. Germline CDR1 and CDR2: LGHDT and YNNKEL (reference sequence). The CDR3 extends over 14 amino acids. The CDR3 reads CASSPLHSNQPQHF. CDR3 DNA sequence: TGTGCCAGCAGCCCCTTACATAGCAATCAGCCCCAGCATTTT.

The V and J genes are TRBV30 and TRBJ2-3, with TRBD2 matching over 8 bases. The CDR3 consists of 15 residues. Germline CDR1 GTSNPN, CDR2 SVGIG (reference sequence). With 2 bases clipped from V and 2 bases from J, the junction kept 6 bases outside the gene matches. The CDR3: CAWSQLGRDTDTQYF. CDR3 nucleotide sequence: TGTGCCTGGAGTCAACTCGGGAGGGACACAGATACGCAGTATTTT.

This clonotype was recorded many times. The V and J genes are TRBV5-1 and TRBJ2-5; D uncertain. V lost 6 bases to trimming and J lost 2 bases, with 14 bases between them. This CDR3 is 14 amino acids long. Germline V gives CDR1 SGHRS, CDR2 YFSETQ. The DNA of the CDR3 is TGCGCCAGCACCCCTGGCAGGAGTCAAGAGACCCAGTACTTC. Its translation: CASTPGRSQETQYF.